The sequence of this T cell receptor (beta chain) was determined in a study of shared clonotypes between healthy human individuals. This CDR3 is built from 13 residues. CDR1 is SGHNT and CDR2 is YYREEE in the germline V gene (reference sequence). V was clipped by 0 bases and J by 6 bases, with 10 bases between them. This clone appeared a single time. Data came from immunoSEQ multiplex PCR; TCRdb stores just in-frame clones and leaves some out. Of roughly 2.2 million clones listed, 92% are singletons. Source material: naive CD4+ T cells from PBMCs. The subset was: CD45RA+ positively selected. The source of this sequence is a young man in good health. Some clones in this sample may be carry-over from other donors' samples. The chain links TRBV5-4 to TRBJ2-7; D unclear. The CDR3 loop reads CASSLAIPAEQYF. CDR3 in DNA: TGTGCCAGCAGCTTGGCTATCCCCGCCGAGCAGTACTTC.